These T cell receptor beta chains were read from a single sample in a study of blood T cells in healthy people across ages. TCRdb itself ran the 5' RACE reads through MiXCR, one entry per CDR3 protein. Of 1.8 million or so distinct CDR3 sequences in the sample, about 39% are singletons; the top ten hold roughly 23%. Source material: blood. The receptors were gathered from a human donor in good health. The CDR3 runs from the conserved cysteine through the conserved F or W. D genes are given only for firm matches. Not all rows give a size; the values are once, few, many and, for expanded clones, a class.

V gene	clone size	J gene	D gene	CDR3 protein	CDR3 DNA
TRBV5-6	NA	TRBJ2-1	TRBD1	CASSSGQPNEQFF	TGTGCCAGCAGCTCGGGACAGCCCAATGAGCAGTTCTTC
TRBV7-2	few	TRBJ2-5	TRBD2	CASSASGGVQTQYF	TGTGCCAGCAGCGCTAGCGGGGGGGTACAGACCCAGTACTTC
TRBV9	NA	TRBJ2-5	NA	CASGVEETQYF	TGTGCCAGCGGGGTTGAGGAGACCCAGTACTTC
TRBV6-6	NA	TRBJ2-7	NA	CASRLDRSSYEQYF	TGTGCCAGCAGGCTAGACAGAAGCTCCTACGAGCAGTACTTC
TRBV6-1	NA	TRBJ2-5	NA	CASRTPGVKETQYF	TGTGCCAGCAGGACTCCGGGCGTAAAGGAGACCCAGTACTTC
TRBV12-3/TRBV12-4	NA	TRBJ2-5	TRBD2	CASSSVARGGETQYF	TGTGCCAGCAGTTCGGTAGCGCGGGGGGGGGAGACCCAGTACTTC
TRBV7-2	NA	TRBJ2-5	NA	CASSLPQYF	TGTGCCAGCAGCCTTCCCCAGTACTTC
TRBV20-1	NA	TRBJ2-6	TRBD1	CSARTLMRQGASAGANVLTF	TGCAGTGCTAGAACCCTGATGCGACAGGGGGCCTCTGCGGGGGCCAACGTCCTGACTTTC
TRBV12-3/TRBV12-4	NA	TRBJ1-1	NA	CASSFYWLNTEAFF	TGTGCCAGCAGTTTTTATTGGCTAAACACTGAAGCTTTCTTT
TRBV7-2	NA	TRBJ2-1	NA	CASSLDWAPYNEQFF	TGTGCCAGCAGCTTAGATTGGGCACCCTACAATGAGCAGTTCTTC
TRBV6-1	NA	TRBJ2-1	TRBD2	CASSRTSGLPANEQFF	TGTGCCAGCAGTCGGACTAGCGGGCTACCCGCTAATGAGCAGTTCTTC
TRBV3-1	few	TRBJ1-1	NA	CASRPRGNTEAFF	TGTGCCAGCCGGCCCCGGGGTAACACTGAAGCTTTCTTT
TRBV6-6	NA	TRBJ1-4	NA	CASHIREKEKLFF	TGTGCCAGCCATATCCGTGAGAAAGAAAAACTGTTTTTT
TRBV6-1	NA	TRBJ2-4	NA	CASRPRAALFLAKNIQYF	TGTGCCAGCAGACCGCGGGCGGCCTTATTCCTAGCCAAAAACATTCAGTACTTC
TRBV20-1	NA	TRBJ2-3	NA	CSATNIHGPTDTQYF	TGCAGTGCTACCAACATTCACGGACCCACAGATACGCAGTATTTT